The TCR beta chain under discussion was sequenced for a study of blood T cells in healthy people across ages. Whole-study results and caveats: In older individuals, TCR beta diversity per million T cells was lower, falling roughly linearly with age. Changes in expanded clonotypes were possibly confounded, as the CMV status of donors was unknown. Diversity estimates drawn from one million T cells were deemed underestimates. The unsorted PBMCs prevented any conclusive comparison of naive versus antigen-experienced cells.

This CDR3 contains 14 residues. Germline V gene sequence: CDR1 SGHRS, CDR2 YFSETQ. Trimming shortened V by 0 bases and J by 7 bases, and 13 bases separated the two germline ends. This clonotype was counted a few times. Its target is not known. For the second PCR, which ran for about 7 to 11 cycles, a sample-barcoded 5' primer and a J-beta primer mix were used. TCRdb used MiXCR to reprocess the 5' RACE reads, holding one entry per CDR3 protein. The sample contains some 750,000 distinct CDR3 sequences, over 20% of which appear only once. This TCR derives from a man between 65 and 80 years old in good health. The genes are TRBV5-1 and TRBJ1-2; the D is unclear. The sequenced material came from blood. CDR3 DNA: TGCGCCAGCAGCTTGGCCGAAGGGCAGTCTGGCTACACCTTC. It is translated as CASSLAEGQSGYTF.